This note documents a single TCR beta chain sequence. This sample was taken from a study of blood T cell repertoires in COVID-19. Background on the study: The United States, Italy and Spain provided the acute and convalescent COVID-19 samples.

The CDR3 sequence is 15 residues long. Trimming took off 0 bases at V and 7 bases at J, with 12 bases between the two ends. The germline V gene has CDR1 MNHEY and CDR2 SVGAGI. Participant ages covered roughly 18 to 89 years across some 25 US areas. The study assigned cohorts using participant-reported clinical history. As handled by the study authors: Reference gene primers were amplified, and this amplification served to estimate nucleated cell counts. Clones were read by immunoSEQ multiplex PCR, and TCRdb kept only the in-frame ones, dropping some. That table gives V, J and clone size, and the DNA gave D and trimming. The table records a few hundred thousand clones, 88% of them present only once.

This TCR came from a woman aged 45-65 years who had recovered from COVID-19. The sample was PBMCs or T cells enriched from blood (not recorded which). The chain employs TRBV6-5 and TRBJ1-4; D call uncertain. The CDR3 reads CASSYSGGLGEKLFF. CDR3 nucleotides: TGTGCCAGCAGTTACTCGGGAGGGCTCGGTGAAAAACTGTTTTTT.